This record concerns one T cell receptor (beta chain) sequence. These data are taken from a study of blood T cell repertoires in COVID-19. Study information: Acute and convalescent COVID-19 samples came from the United States, Italy and Spain.

Some clones are missing from TCRdb's copy, which holds only in-frame ones; the method was immunoSEQ multiplex PCR. The table includes some 180,000 clones, approximately 84% detected once. The source is a man aged 70-80 years with active or convalescent COVID-19. Sequenced input: peripheral blood.

In DNA form, the CDR3 reads TGTGCCACCAGCAGAGATCTCGGCGGGAGAGGGGAGACCCAGTACTTC. This encodes CATSRDLGGRGETQYF. The rearrangement joins TRBV15 to TRBJ2-5; TRBD2 matches at 7 bases. Germline V gene data show CDR1 as LNHNV and CDR2 as YYDKDF (reference sequence). V dropped 0 bases and J dropped 5; count of bases not matched to a gene: 9. This CDR3 contains 16 residues.